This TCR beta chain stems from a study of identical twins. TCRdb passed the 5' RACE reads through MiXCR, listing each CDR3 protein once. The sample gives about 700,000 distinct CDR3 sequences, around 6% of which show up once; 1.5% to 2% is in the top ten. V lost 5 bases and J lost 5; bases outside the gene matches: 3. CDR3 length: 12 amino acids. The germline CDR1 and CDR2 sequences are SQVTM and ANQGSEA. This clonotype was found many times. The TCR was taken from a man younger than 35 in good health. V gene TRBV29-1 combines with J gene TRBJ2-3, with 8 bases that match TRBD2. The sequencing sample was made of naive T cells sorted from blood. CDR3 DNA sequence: TGCAGCGTTAGGCTAGCGGGAGATACGCAGTATTTT. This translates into CSVRLAGDTQYF.